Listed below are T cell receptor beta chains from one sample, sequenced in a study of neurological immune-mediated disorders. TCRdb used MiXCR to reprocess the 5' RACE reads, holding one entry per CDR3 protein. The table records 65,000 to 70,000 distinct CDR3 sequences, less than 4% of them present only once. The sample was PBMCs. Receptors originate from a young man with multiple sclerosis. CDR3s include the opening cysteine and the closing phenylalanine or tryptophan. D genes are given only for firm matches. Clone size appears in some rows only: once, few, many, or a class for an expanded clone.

TGTGCCAGCAGCGTAGCAGGGGACACTGAAGCTTTCTTT,CASSVAGDTEAFF,TRBJ1-1,NA,many,TRBV9
TGTGCCAGCAGCCTCGGACAAGAAGGAGATACGCAGTATTTT,CASSLGQEGDTQYF,TRBJ2-3,NA,NA,TRBV7-6
TGTGCCAGCAGCGAGAGAGCGGGACAGGGGGCCGGGGAGCTGTTTTTT,CASSERAGQGAGELFF,TRBJ2-2,TRBD1,many,TRBV27
TGTGCCAGCAGTGGGGGTAATTCACCCCTCCACTTT,CASSGGNSPLHF,TRBJ1-6,NA,many,TRBV2
TGCGCCAGCAGCTTGGCGGGGGGACAAAAGGGAGAGACCCAGTACTTC,CASSLAGGQKGETQYF,TRBJ2-5,NA,many,TRBV5-1
TGCGCCAGCAGCCCCAACTACAATGAGCAGTTCTTC,CASSPNYNEQFF,TRBJ2-1,NA,many,TRBV5-1
TGTGCCAGCAGCTTTGCGGGGAACTACAATGAGCAGTTCTTC,CASSFAGNYNEQFF,TRBJ2-1,NA,many,TRBV7-6
TGCGCCAGCCACGGGACAGGGCGCTACGAGCAGTACTTC,CASHGTGRYEQYF,TRBJ2-7,TRBD1,many,TRBV5-1
TGTGCCAGCAGCTTATTCCCTAGCTCTGGGGCCAACGTCCTGACTTTC,CASSLFPSSGANVLTF,TRBJ2-6,NA,many,TRBV5-6
TGTGCCAGCAGCTTAGCGGGACAGGGCTCCTACGAGCAGTACTTC,CASSLAGQGSYEQYF,TRBJ2-7,TRBD1,many,TRBV7-9
TGCGCCAGCAGCTTGACCCTGGGCACCGGGGAGCTGTTTTTT,CASSLTLGTGELFF,TRBJ2-2,NA,many,TRBV5-1
TGTGCCAGCAGCCCTCACGGGGCTTACAATCAGCCCCAGCATTTT,CASSPHGAYNQPQHF,TRBJ1-5,NA,many,TRBV7-9
TGTGCCAGCAGTTACCCACACGGCTCTGGAAACACCATATATTTT,CASSYPHGSGNTIYF,TRBJ1-3,NA,many,TRBV6-6
TGTGCCAGCAGCCAGGGGCTGGACAGTTGGGAGACCCAGTACTTC,CASSQGLDSWETQYF,TRBJ2-5,NA,many,TRBV7-9
TGCAGTGCCCAACAGGGTACGATGAACACTGAAGCTTTCTTT,CSAQQGTMNTEAFF,TRBJ1-1,NA,many,TRBV20-1
TGTGCCAGCACCTTATGGACAGGGAGGAACACTGAAGCTTTCTTT,CASTLWTGRNTEAFF,TRBJ1-1,TRBD1,many,TRBV12-3/TRBV12-4
TGCAGTGCTCCTACCGGGACAGGGGGCAGGGTTGAGCAGTTCTTC,CSAPTGTGGRVEQFF,TRBJ2-1,TRBD1,many,TRBV20-1
TGCGCCAGCAGCTTGGTCGACTCAGGAGGGTCTGGAAACACCATATATTTT,CASSLVDSGGSGNTIYF,TRBJ1-3,NA,many,TRBV5-1
TGTGCCAGCGCACAAAGCTCCTACAATGAGCAGTTCTTC,CASAQSSYNEQFF,TRBJ2-1,NA,medium-sized,TRBV7-6
TGTGCCAGCAGCCGTTACAGGGACCATCAGCCCCAGAATTTT,CASSRYRDHQPQNF,TRBJ1-5,NA,few,TRBV5-6
TGCGCCAGCAGCGGGGACACCAACACCGGGGAGCTGTTTTTT,CASSGDTNTGELFF,TRBJ2-2,NA,many,TRBV5-1
TGTGCCACCAGCAGAGATAGGGAGCTCTATGGCTACACCTTC,CATSRDRELYGYTF,TRBJ1-2,NA,many,TRBV15
TGTGCCAGCAGTTACCGACAGGGGCTGAACACTGAAGCTTTCTTT,CASSYRQGLNTEAFF,TRBJ1-1,TRBD1,many,TRBV6-6
TGCAGTGCTAGGCTAGCGGGGACGAATACCTACGAGCAGTACTTC,CSARLAGTNTYEQYF,TRBJ2-7,TRBD2,many,TRBV20-1
TGCGCCAGCAGCTACAGGACCGACGGGGAAAAACTGTTTTTT,CASSYRTDGEKLFF,TRBJ1-4,NA,many,TRBV5-1
TGCAGTGCTAGAGATGCGGGAGGAGCCTACAATGAGCAGTTCTTC,CSARDAGGAYNEQFF,TRBJ2-1,TRBD2,many,TRBV20-1
TGCGCCAGCAGTGAGCTAGCGGGGGGGCGGGGGGCCAAAAACATTCAGTACTTC,CASSELAGGRGAKNIQYF,TRBJ2-4,TRBD2,many,TRBV10-2
TGCGCCAGCAGCTTTTTTTCAGCAACTAATGAAAAACTGTTTTTT,CASSFFSATNEKLFF,TRBJ1-4,NA,many,TRBV5-1
TGTGCCACCAGCAGATCCTCGGACAGGGGGCGTTTCGGCTCCTACGAGCAGTACTTC,CATSRSSDRGRFGSYEQYF,TRBJ2-7,TRBD1,many,TRBV15
TGTGCCAGCAGCTCCCAAGGTGCGGGCGAGCAGTACTTC,CASSSQGAGEQYF,TRBJ2-7,NA,many,TRBV6-6
TGCAGTGCTAGTGGGACGTTTGGCTACACCTTC,CSASGTFGYTF,TRBJ1-2,NA,many,TRBV20-1
TGTGCCAGCTCACCGGGTCGGTTGAACACTGAAGCTTTCTTT,CASSPGRLNTEAFF,TRBJ1-1,NA,many,TRBV18
TGCAGCGTTGAATGGCTTGAGGACAGGAATTTCGGTGGGGCCAACGTCCTGACTTTC,CSVEWLEDRNFGGANVLTF,TRBJ2-6,TRBD1,many,TRBV29-1
TGCAGTGCTAGTGTCCTGAACACTGAAGCTTTCTTT,CSASVLNTEAFF,TRBJ1-1,NA,many,TRBV20-1
TGTGCCAGCAGCCGACCGGGGACAGGGGGCGCACCAACCAATCAGCCCCAGCATTTT,CASSRPGTGGAPTNQPQHF,TRBJ1-5,TRBD1,NA,TRBV7-6
TGTGCCATCAGTGAGTCTACGGTGAACTATGGCTACACCTTC,CAISESTVNYGYTF,TRBJ1-2,NA,many,TRBV10-3
TGTGCCAGCAGCCAAAAAGGGCGATCTCACTATGGCTACACCTTC,CASSQKGRSHYGYTF,TRBJ1-2,NA,NA,TRBV6-6
TGTGCCAGCAGTCCAAATCAAGAGACCCAGTACTTC,CASSPNQETQYF,TRBJ2-5,NA,many,TRBV12-3/TRBV12-4
TGTGCCAGCAGTTTTATTCGCGAAGGGAACGAGCAGTACTTC,CASSFIREGNEQYF,TRBJ2-7,NA,many,TRBV28
TGTGCCAGCAGTCAAGGGACAGGGGGCGTCGAGCAGTACTTC,CASSQGTGGVEQYF,TRBJ2-7,TRBD1,many,TRBV27
TGTGCCAGCAGCCCAACCCGACTAGCCCCAGATACGCAGTATTTT,CASSPTRLAPDTQYF,TRBJ2-3,TRBD2,NA,TRBV7-9
TGCAGCGTCTTCACCGGGACAGCCTATGGCTACACCTTC,CSVFTGTAYGYTF,TRBJ1-2,TRBD1,many,TRBV29-1
TGTGCCATCGCTGGCGGGTCCCCCTACGAGCAGTACTTC,CAIAGGSPYEQYF,TRBJ2-7,NA,many,TRBV10-3
TGTGCCAGCAGTCGTAACAGGGGTTCGAGAGAGACCCAGTACTTC,CASSRNRGSRETQYF,TRBJ2-5,TRBD1,many,TRBV12-3/TRBV12-4
TGTGCCAGCAGTGGTACTGGGACTAGCGGGGGGACTGAGCAGTTCTTC,CASSGTGTSGGTEQFF,TRBJ2-1,TRBD2,many,TRBV9
TGCAGTGCTGGGATGGTGGGAGGGGGCTACACCTTC,CSAGMVGGGYTF,TRBJ1-2,NA,many,TRBV20-1
TGCGCCAGCAGCTTGGGAATAGCGGGGGGCCCGGCGGAGACCCAGTACTTC,CASSLGIAGGPAETQYF,TRBJ2-5,TRBD2,many,TRBV5-1
TGTGCCAGCAGCCAAGGAACCCTAGAGACCCAGTACTTC,CASSQGTLETQYF,TRBJ2-5,NA,many,TRBV3-1
TGCAGTGCCCCGGGGCTCCTCAATGAGCAGTTCTTC,CSAPGLLNEQFF,TRBJ2-1,NA,many,TRBV20-1
TGCAGTGCTAGCAGGGCAGCTGCAACTAATGAAAAACTGTTTTTT,CSASRAAATNEKLFF,TRBJ1-4,NA,many,TRBV20-1
TGCGCCAGCAGCCTAGCGGGGGGCCTCTCCTACGAGCAGTACTTC,CASSLAGGLSYEQYF,TRBJ2-7,TRBD2,many,TRBV5-1
TGTGCCAGCAGCCAGGGTAGAAATGGCTACACCTTC,CASSQGRNGYTF,TRBJ1-2,NA,many,TRBV3-1
TGTGCCAGCAGCTACACCTACACAGAGTACGAGCAGTACTTC,CASSYTYTEYEQYF,TRBJ2-7,NA,many,TRBV12-3/TRBV12-4
TGTGCCAACAGCCTCGGACAGGGCGGTACTCAGCCCCAGAATTTT,CANSLGQGGTQPQNF,TRBJ1-5,TRBD1,few,TRBV3-1
TGCAGTGCTAGGCTAGCGGGGACCAATCAAGAGACCCAGTACTTC,CSARLAGTNQETQYF,TRBJ2-5,TRBD2,NA,TRBV20-1
TGTGCCAGCAGTTTCCTACTAGGGGTGAATGAAAAACTGTTTTTT,CASSFLLGVNEKLFF,TRBJ1-4,NA,many,TRBV27